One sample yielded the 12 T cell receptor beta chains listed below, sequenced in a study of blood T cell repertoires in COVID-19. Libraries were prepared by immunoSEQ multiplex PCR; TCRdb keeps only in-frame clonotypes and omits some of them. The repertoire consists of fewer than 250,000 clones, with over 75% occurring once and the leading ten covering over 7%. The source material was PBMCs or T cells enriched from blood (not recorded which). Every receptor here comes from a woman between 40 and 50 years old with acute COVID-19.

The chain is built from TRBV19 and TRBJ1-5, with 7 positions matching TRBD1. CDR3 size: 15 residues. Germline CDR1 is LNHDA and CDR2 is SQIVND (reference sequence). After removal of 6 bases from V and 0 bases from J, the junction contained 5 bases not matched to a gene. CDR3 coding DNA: TGTGCCAGTAGCCCGACAGGGAATAGCAATCAGCCCCAGCATTTT. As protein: CASSPTGNSNQPQHF.

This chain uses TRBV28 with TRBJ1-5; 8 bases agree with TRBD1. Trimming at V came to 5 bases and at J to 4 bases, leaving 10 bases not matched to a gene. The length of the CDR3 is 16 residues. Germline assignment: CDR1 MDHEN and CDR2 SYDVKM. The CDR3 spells CASSASGTGYNQPQHF. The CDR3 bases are TGTGCCAGCAGTGCCTCCGGGACAGGATATAATCAGCCCCAGCATTTT. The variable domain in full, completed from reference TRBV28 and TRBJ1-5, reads DVKVTQSSRYLVKRTGEKVFLECVQDMDHENMFWYRQDPGLGLRLIYFSYDVKMKEKGDIPEGYSVSREKKERFSLILESASTNQTSMYLCASSASGTGYNQPQHFGDGTRLSIL.

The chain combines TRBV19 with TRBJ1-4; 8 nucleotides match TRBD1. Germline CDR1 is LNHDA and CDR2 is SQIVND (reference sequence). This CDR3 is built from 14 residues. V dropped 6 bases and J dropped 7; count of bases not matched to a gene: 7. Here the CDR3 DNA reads TGTGCCAGTAGGTCAGGGGGCGGAATTGAAAAACTGTTTTTT. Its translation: CASRSGGGIEKLFF.

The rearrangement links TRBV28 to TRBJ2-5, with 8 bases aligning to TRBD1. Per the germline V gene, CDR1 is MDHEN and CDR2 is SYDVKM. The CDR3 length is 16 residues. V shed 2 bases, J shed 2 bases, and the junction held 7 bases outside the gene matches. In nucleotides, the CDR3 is TGTGCCAGCAGTTTAGTCCAGGGGGCCCGACAAGAGACCCAGTACTTC. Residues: CASSLVQGARQETQYF.

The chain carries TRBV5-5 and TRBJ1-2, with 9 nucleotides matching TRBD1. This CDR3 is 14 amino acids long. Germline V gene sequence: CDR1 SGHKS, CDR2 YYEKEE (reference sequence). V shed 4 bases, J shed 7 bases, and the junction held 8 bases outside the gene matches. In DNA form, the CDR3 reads TGTGCCAGCAGCCAACCCGGGACAGGGCTTGGCTACACCTTC. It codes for CASSQPGTGLGYTF.

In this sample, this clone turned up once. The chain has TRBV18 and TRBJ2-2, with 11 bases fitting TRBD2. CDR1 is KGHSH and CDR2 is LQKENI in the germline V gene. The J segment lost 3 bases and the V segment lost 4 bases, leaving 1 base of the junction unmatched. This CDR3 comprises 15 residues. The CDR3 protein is CASSQLAGDTGELFF. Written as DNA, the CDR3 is TGTGCCAGCTCACAACTAGCGGGAGACACCGGGGAGCTGTTTTTT. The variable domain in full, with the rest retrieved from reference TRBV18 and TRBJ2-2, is NAGVMQNPRHLVRRRGQEARLRCSPMKGHSHVYWYRQLPEEGLKFMVYLQKENIIDESGMPKERFSAEFPKEGPSILRIQQVVRGDSAAYFCASSQLAGDTGELFFGEGSRLTVL.

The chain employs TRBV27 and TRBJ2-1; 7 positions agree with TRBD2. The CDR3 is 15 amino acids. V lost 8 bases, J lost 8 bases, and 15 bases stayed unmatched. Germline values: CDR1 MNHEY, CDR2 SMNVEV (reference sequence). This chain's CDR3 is CASGALAVGGDEQFF. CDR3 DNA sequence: TGTGCCAGCGGGGCTCTAGCGGTGGGAGGCGATGAGCAGTTCTTC.

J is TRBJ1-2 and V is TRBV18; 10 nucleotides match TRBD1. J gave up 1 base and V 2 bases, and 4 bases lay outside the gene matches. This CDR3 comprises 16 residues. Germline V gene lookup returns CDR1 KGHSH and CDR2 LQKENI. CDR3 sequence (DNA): TGTGCCAGCTCACCAGGCCGGGACAGGGGTAACTATGGCTACACCTTC. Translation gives CASSPGRDRGNYGYTF.

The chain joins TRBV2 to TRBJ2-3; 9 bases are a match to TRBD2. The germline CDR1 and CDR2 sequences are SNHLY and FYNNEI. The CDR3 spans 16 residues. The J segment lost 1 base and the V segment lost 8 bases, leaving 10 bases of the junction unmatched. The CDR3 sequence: CASARLAVVGTDTQYF. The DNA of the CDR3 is TGTGCCAGCGCAAGACTAGCGGTCGTTGGCACAGATACGCAGTATTTT.

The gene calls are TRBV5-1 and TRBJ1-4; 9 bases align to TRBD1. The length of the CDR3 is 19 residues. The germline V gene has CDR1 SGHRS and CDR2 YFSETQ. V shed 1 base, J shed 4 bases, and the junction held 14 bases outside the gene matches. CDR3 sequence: CASSLLAGTGHDVNEKLFF. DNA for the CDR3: TGCGCCAGCAGCTTGCTAGCCGGGACAGGGCACGATGTTAATGAAAAACTGTTTTTT.

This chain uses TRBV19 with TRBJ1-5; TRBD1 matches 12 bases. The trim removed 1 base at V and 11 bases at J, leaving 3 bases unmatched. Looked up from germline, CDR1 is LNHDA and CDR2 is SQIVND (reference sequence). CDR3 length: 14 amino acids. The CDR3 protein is CASSIGDRGLAQHF. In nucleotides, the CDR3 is TGTGCCAGTAGTATAGGGGACAGGGGGCTGGCCCAGCATTTT.

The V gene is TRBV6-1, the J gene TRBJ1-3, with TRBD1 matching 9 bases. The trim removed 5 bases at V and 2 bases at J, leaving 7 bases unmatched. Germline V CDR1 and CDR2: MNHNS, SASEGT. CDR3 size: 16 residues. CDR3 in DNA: TGTGCCAGCAGTAAAGGGGGGGACAGGGCTGGAAACACCATATATTTT. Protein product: CASSKGGDRAGNTIYF.